These T cell receptor beta chains were read from a single sample in a study of regulatory T cells in long-lasting Graves disease. TCRdb reanalysed the multiplex PCR reads using MiXCR and keeps one entry per CDR3 protein. This table has some 350,000 distinct CDR3 sequences, 16% appearing once. This same sample was also taken into another study, of T cells in Graves' hyperthyroidism and ophthalmopathy.

The sequencing used peripheral blood mononuclear cells (PBMCs), collected at new diagnosis, from a patient treated with antithyroid drugs. The receptor source for this set is a woman between 18 and 29 years old with Graves disease. The CDR3 runs from the conserved cysteine through the conserved F or W. D genes are given only for firm matches. A row's size may be missing; if present it is once, few, many or a size class.

J gene: TRBJ2-7; clone size: many; D gene: .; V gene: TRBV5-1; CDR3 DNA: TGCGCCAGCAGCTTGGATCCCGGAGCCTACGAGCAGTACTTC; CDR3 protein: CASSLDPGAYEQYF
J gene: TRBJ1-5; clone size: many; D gene: TRBD1; V gene: TRBV6-5; CDR3 DNA: TGTGCCAGCAGTTACCCGGACAGGGTGGTACAGCCCCAGCATTTT; CDR3 protein: CASSYPDRVVQPQHF
J gene: TRBJ1-1; clone size: .; D gene: .; V gene: TRBV19; CDR3 DNA: TGTGCCAGTAGCACGACATCCCCCACTGAAGCTTTCTTT; CDR3 protein: CASSTTSPTEAFF
J gene: TRBJ1-1; clone size: few; D gene: TRBD1; V gene: TRBV6-2/TRBV6-3; CDR3 DNA: TGTGCCAGCGGTTACCCAGGGACAGTGAACACTGAAGCTTTCTTT; CDR3 protein: CASGYPGTVNTEAFF
J gene: TRBJ2-1; clone size: many; D gene: TRBD2; V gene: TRBV30; CDR3 DNA: TGTGCCTGGAGGTCGACTAGCGGGAGGTACAATGAGCAGTTCTTC; CDR3 protein: CAWRSTSGRYNEQFF
J gene: TRBJ2-2; clone size: many; D gene: TRBD1; V gene: TRBV18; CDR3 DNA: TGTGCCAGCTCGCTGAGAGGGACAGGGGGCGACACCGGGGAGCTGTTTTTT; CDR3 protein: CASSLRGTGGDTGELFF
J gene: TRBJ2-1; clone size: many; D gene: TRBD2; V gene: TRBV20-1; CDR3 DNA: TGCAGTGCTAGAGGAACTAGCGGGGGGACCCAGCAGTTCTTC; CDR3 protein: CSARGTSGGTQQFF
J gene: TRBJ1-5; clone size: .; D gene: .; V gene: TRBV27; CDR3 DNA: TGTGCCAGCAGTTTAGGACCCTACAATCAGCCCCAGCATTTT; CDR3 protein: CASSLGPYNQPQHF
J gene: TRBJ1-1; clone size: many; D gene: .; V gene: TRBV28; CDR3 DNA: TGTGCCAGCAGTTTATCGGCGGTGATGAACACTGAAGCTTTCTTT; CDR3 protein: CASSLSAVMNTEAFF
J gene: TRBJ2-2; clone size: many; D gene: .; V gene: TRBV6-4; CDR3 DNA: TGTGCCAGCAGTACTCTTCCGGAGAACGGGGAGCTGTTTTTT; CDR3 protein: CASSTLPENGELFF
J gene: TRBJ2-3; clone size: many; D gene: TRBD1; V gene: TRBV6-2/TRBV6-3; CDR3 DNA: TGTGCCAGCAGGCGACAGGGGATTTCTAGCACAGATACGCAGTATTTT; CDR3 protein: CASRRQGISSTDTQYF
J gene: TRBJ2-1; clone size: many; D gene: .; V gene: TRBV2; CDR3 DNA: TGTGCCAGCGGCCGTCCTAGCGCCTCCTACAATGAGCAGTTCTTC; CDR3 protein: CASGRPSASYNEQFF
J gene: TRBJ2-1; clone size: many; D gene: TRBD2; V gene: TRBV6-1; CDR3 DNA: TGTGCCAGCAGCCCCCTAGCGGGAGATAGCAATGAGCAGTTCTTC; CDR3 protein: CASSPLAGDSNEQFF
J gene: TRBJ1-5; clone size: many; D gene: .; V gene: TRBV6-2/TRBV6-3; CDR3 DNA: TGTGCCAGCAGTGAAGAAGGCGCGGCAGCCGGAAGCAATCAGCCCCAGCATTTT; CDR3 protein: CASSEEGAAAGSNQPQHF
J gene: TRBJ1-1; clone size: many; D gene: .; V gene: TRBV5-1; CDR3 DNA: TGCGCCAGCAGCTTGGCCCAGAACACTGAAGCTTTCTTT; CDR3 protein: CASSLAQNTEAFF
J gene: TRBJ2-2; clone size: many; D gene: .; V gene: TRBV30; CDR3 DNA: TGTGCCTGGAGTCCAGGGATTTCCACCGGGGAGCTGTTTTTT; CDR3 protein: CAWSPGISTGELFF
J gene: TRBJ2-5; clone size: many; D gene: .; V gene: TRBV6-2/TRBV6-3; CDR3 DNA: TGTGCCAGCAGTTACTCGAACGGGCAAGAGACCCAGTACTTC; CDR3 protein: CASSYSNGQETQYF
J gene: TRBJ2-7; clone size: .; D gene: TRBD1; V gene: TRBV5-1; CDR3 DNA: TGCGCCAGCAGCTCGTCAGGGGGCGGCGAGCAGTACTTC; CDR3 protein: CASSSSGGGEQYF
J gene: TRBJ2-6; clone size: many; D gene: .; V gene: TRBV6-1; CDR3 DNA: TGTGCCACCAAACAGGGAATCGTGGCCAACGTCCTGACTTTC; CDR3 protein: CATKQGIVANVLTF
J gene: TRBJ1-2; clone size: .; D gene: .; V gene: TRBV15; CDR3 DNA: TGTGCCACCAGCAGAGATCAGGCAGGCCCCCACACCTTC; CDR3 protein: CATSRDQAGPHTF
J gene: TRBJ1-1; clone size: .; D gene: .; V gene: TRBV11-2; CDR3 DNA: TGTGCCAGCATCCGAGACGGCTGGTACACTGAAGCTTTCTTT; CDR3 protein: CASIRDGWYTEAFF
J gene: TRBJ1-1; clone size: many; D gene: .; V gene: TRBV3-1; CDR3 DNA: TGTGCCAGCAGCCGTCGACAGACGAACACTGAAGCTTTCTTT; CDR3 protein: CASSRRQTNTEAFF
J gene: TRBJ2-5; clone size: many; D gene: TRBD2; V gene: TRBV28; CDR3 DNA: TGTGCCAGCAGTTTGGGGCTAGCGGGAGAGACGACCCAGTACTTC; CDR3 protein: CASSLGLAGETTQYF
J gene: TRBJ1-2; clone size: many; D gene: .; V gene: TRBV10-3; CDR3 DNA: TGTGCCATCAATCCTCTCGGGGAGGACTATGGCTACACCTTC; CDR3 protein: CAINPLGEDYGYTF
J gene: TRBJ2-5; clone size: many; D gene: .; V gene: TRBV20-1; CDR3 DNA: TGCAGTGCTCCGGCTCGTCCTCAAGAGACCCAGTACTTC; CDR3 protein: CSAPARPQETQYF
J gene: TRBJ2-7; clone size: .; D gene: TRBD1; V gene: TRBV2; CDR3 DNA: TGTGCCAGCGCCGCTCCGGGACAGACAACCTACGAGCAGTACTTC; CDR3 protein: CASAAPGQTTYEQYF
J gene: TRBJ1-1; clone size: .; D gene: TRBD1; V gene: TRBV9; CDR3 DNA: TGTGCCAGCAGCGTAGTGAGGACAGGGGGCACTGAAGCTTTCTTT; CDR3 protein: CASSVVRTGGTEAFF
J gene: TRBJ1-5; clone size: many; D gene: .; V gene: TRBV12-3/TRBV12-4; CDR3 DNA: TGTGCCAGCAGTTTAGCGAAGGCCCCCAATCAGCCCCAGCATTTT; CDR3 protein: CASSLAKAPNQPQHF
J gene: TRBJ1-6; clone size: many; D gene: TRBD1; V gene: TRBV30; CDR3 DNA: TGTGCCTGGGGGACAGACCCCAGTTCACCCCTCCACTTT; CDR3 protein: CAWGTDPSSPLHF
J gene: TRBJ2-1; clone size: few; D gene: .; V gene: TRBV25-1; CDR3 DNA: TGTGCCAGCATCTCCCGGGCAGGGTACAATGAGCAGTTCTTC; CDR3 protein: CASISRAGYNEQFF
J gene: TRBJ1-2; clone size: .; D gene: .; V gene: TRBV5-1; CDR3 DNA: TGCGCCAGCAGCTCCTCTACAACGGTGGATGGCTACACCTTC; CDR3 protein: CASSSSTTVDGYTF
J gene: TRBJ2-7; clone size: many; D gene: .; V gene: TRBV15; CDR3 DNA: TGTGCCACCAGCAAGACAAGGGATAACGACGAGCAGTACTTC; CDR3 protein: CATSKTRDNDEQYF
J gene: TRBJ1-4; clone size: many; D gene: .; V gene: TRBV12-3/TRBV12-4; CDR3 DNA: TGTGCCAGCAGGGATGGGGGGGCTGGTGAAAAACTGTTTTTT; CDR3 protein: CASRDGGAGEKLFF
J gene: TRBJ2-5; clone size: .; D gene: TRBD2; V gene: TRBV20-1; CDR3 DNA: TGCAGTGCCAACGGGGGGGGAGAGACCCAGTACTTC; CDR3 protein: CSANGGGETQYF